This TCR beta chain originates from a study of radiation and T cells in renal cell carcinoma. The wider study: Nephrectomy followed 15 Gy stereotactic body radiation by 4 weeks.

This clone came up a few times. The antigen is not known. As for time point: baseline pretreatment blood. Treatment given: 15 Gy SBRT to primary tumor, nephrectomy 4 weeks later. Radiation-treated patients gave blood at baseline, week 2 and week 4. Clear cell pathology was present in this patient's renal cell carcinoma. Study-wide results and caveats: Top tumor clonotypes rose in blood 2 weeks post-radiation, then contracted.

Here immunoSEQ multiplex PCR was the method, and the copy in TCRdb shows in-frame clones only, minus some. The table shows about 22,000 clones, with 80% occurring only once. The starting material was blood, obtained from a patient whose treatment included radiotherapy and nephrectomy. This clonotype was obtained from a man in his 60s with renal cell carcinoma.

The CDR3 bases are TGCGCCAGCAGTCGACTAACGACAGGGGTGGGTGCCGGCTACACCTTC. Its translation: CASSRLTTGVGAGYTF. V gene TRBV5-1 combines with J gene TRBJ1-2, with 8 nucleotides matching TRBD1. Germline V lookup: CDR1 SGHRS, CDR2 YFSETQ. V lost 5 bases to trimming and J lost 8 bases; unmatched junction nucleotides: 17. There are 16 residues in the CDR3.